This entry lists 23 T cell receptor beta chains sequenced from one sample in a study of resident and recirculating memory T cells in vitiligo. The table came from immunoSEQ multiplex PCR; TCRdb's copy has only in-frame clones and leaves some out. This table has more than 70,000 clones, 90% to 95% appearing once. The sequenced sample was blood. These receptors all come from a male donor with vitiligo.

The gene calls are TRBV7-8 and TRBJ2-7; D gene uncertain. Germline V gene lookup returns CDR1 SGHVS and CDR2 FQNEAQ. CDR3 length: 15 amino acids. V dropped 1 base and J dropped 2 bases, with 12 bases sitting between them. CDR3 DNA: TGTGCCAGCAGCTTAGTGCGGTTCACCCCCTACGAGCAGTACTTC. It translates to CASSLVRFTPYEQYF.

V usage is TRBV11-2 and J usage is TRBJ2-3, with 8 bases fitting TRBD2. After removal of 3 bases from V and 2 bases from J, the junction contained 7 bases not matched to a gene. The CDR3 has 16 residues. Germline CDR1 is SGHAT and CDR2 is FQNNGV. The CDR3 sequence: CASSFLTSENTDTQYF. CDR3 DNA: TGTGCCAGCAGCTTTTTGACTAGCGAGAACACAGATACGCAGTATTTT.

The DNA of the CDR3 is TGTGCCAGCAGTTGGACAGGGGGGGATGAGCAGTTCTTC. This codes for CASSWTGGDEQFF. The rearrangement links TRBV11-1 to TRBJ2-1; 10 nucleotides agree with TRBD1. Losses at the gene ends were 6 bases for V and 8 bases for J; bases not matched to a gene: 4. The germline V gene encodes CDR1 SGHAT and CDR2 FQDESV (reference sequence). The CDR3 contains 13 residues.

The chain uses TRBV19 and TRBJ1-5; 8 nucleotides agree with TRBD1. CDR1 LNHDA and CDR2 SQIVND come from the germline V gene (reference sequence). There are 13 residues in the CDR3. V was clipped by 7 bases and J by 9 bases; unmatched bases: 8. CDR3 in DNA: TGTGCCAGTATGGGGACAGGAGGTGGGCCCCAGCATTTT. It yields the protein CASMGTGGGPQHF. The full variable domain, its missing parts supplied by reference TRBV19 and TRBJ1-5, is DGGITQSPKYLFRKEGQNVTLSCEQNLNHDAMYWYRQDPGQGLRLIYYSQIVNDFQKGDIAEGYSVSREKKESFPLTVTSAQKNPTAFYLCASMGTGGGPQHFGDGTRLSIL.

The genes are TRBV19 and TRBJ2-2; TRBD1 is a possible D gene (6 bases). There are 14 residues in the CDR3. V shed 7 bases and J shed 5 bases, with 14 bases lying between them. CDR1 is LNHDA and CDR2 is SQIVND in the germline V gene (reference sequence). Here the CDR3 reads CASIGRGGTGELFF. The CDR3 bases are TGTGCCAGTATTGGCAGGGGTGGGACCGGGGAGCTGTTTTTT.

J is TRBJ2-7 and V is TRBV18; 13 bases fit TRBD2. The V gene's germline CDR1 is KGHSH and CDR2 LQKENI. V shed 3 bases and J 6 bases; nucleotides not matched to a gene: 8. The CDR3 loop spans 16 amino acids. Here the CDR3 DNA reads TGTGCCAGCTCACCGACCGGACTAGCGGGAGTTGGCGAGCAGTACTTC. Translating it yields CASSPTGLAGVGEQYF.

This chain joins TRBV4-2 and TRBJ2-2, with 8 nucleotides matching TRBD2. There are 16 residues in the CDR3. Germline V gene sequence: CDR1 LGHNA, CDR2 YNFKEQ. V shed 4 bases and J 0 bases; nucleotides not matched to a gene: 4. CDR3 protein: CASSPLAETNTGELFF. For the CDR3, the DNA is TGTGCCAGCAGCCCACTAGCGGAGACGAACACCGGGGAGCTGTTTTTT.

This clone has more than one count but fewer than ten. The chain couples TRBV4-2 to TRBJ2-3, with a tentative D call TRBD2 (5 bases). Deletions cut 4 bases from V and 0 bases from J, with 11 bases between. The germline CDR1 and CDR2 sequences are LGHNA and YNFKEQ. The CDR3 runs 15 residues. CDR3: CASSPDYPSTDTQYF. The CDR3 DNA follows: TGTGCCAGCAGCCCCGACTACCCTAGCACAGATACGCAGTATTTT.

The chain recombines TRBV21-1 with TRBJ2-7; TRBD2 is the table's D call and was not checked against the DNA. TRBV21-1 is noted as a pseudogene. The CDR3 runs to 17 residues. CDR3 in DNA: TGTGCCAGCAGCAAAGGCCCTAGCGGGACAACCTCCTACGAGCAGTACTTC. Protein product: CASSKGPSGTTSYEQYF.

This clone appeared a few times. The chain uses TRBV11-2 and TRBJ1-2; 11 bases match TRBD1. Looked up from germline, CDR1 is SGHAT and CDR2 is FQNNGV. J gave up 4 bases and V 3 bases, and 4 bases lay outside the gene matches. The CDR3 contains 15 residues. The CDR3 spells CASSFPGTGGYGYTF. In DNA, the CDR3 is TGTGCCAGCAGCTTCCCCGGGACAGGGGGCTATGGCTACACCTTC.

This clone was observed once. The chain links TRBV28 to TRBJ2-7; 11 bases map to TRBD2. CDR3 length: 16 residues. Looked up from germline, CDR1 is MDHEN and CDR2 is SYDVKM. Trimming took 3 bases from V and 4 from J; bases not matched to a gene: 8. CDR3 nucleotides: TGTGCCAGCAGTTTCCAGGGACTAGCGGAAAGATACGAGCAGTACTTC. Amino acids: CASSFQGLAERYEQYF.

The chain combines TRBV5-1 with TRBJ2-5; TRBD1 matches 10 bases. The CDR3 contains 15 residues. The V gene end was trimmed by 4 bases and the J gene end by 2 bases; junction bases not matched to a gene: 5. Per germline, CDR1 SGHRS and CDR2 YFSETQ. CDR3 DNA: TGCGCCAGCAGCCAAGGGACAGGGGCTCAAGAGACCCAGTACTTC. As protein: CASSQGTGAQETQYF.

The chain couples TRBV4-2 to TRBJ2-7; D is perhaps TRBD2 (6 bases). Looked up from germline, CDR1 is LGHNA and CDR2 is YNFKEQ. The V and J ends lost 7 bases and 6 bases respectively, with 28 bases between them. The CDR3 totals 17 residues. CDR3 sequence (DNA): TGTGCCAGCACCCCCTCGTTCCCGGCGGGATCCCACGGCGAGCAGTACTTC. Translating it yields CASTPSFPAGSHGEQYF.

The rearrangement uses TRBV7-6 and TRBJ2-7, with TRBD1 matching over 7 bases. Germline V gives CDR1 SGHVS, CDR2 FNYEAQ. Trimming at V came to 5 bases and at J to 3 bases, leaving 7 bases not matched to a gene. The CDR3 extends over 14 amino acids. CDR3 loop: CASSRRQGNYEQYF. CDR3 DNA: TGTGCCAGCAGCCGTCGACAGGGAAACTACGAGCAGTACTTC. Filled out from reference TRBV7-6 and TRBJ2-7, the complete variable domain reads GAGVSQSPRYKVTKRGQDVALRCDPISGHVSLYWYRQALGQGPEFLTYFNYEAQQDKSGLPNDRFSAERPEGSISTLTIQRTEQRDSAMYRCASSRRQGNYEQYFGPGTRLTVT.

The chain joins TRBV27 to TRBJ1-2, with 8 nucleotides matching TRBD1. This CDR3 spans 17 amino acids. Germline assignment: CDR1 MNHEY and CDR2 SMNVEV (reference sequence). V dropped 5 bases and J dropped 2; count of bases not matched to a gene: 13. For the CDR3, the DNA is TGTGCCAGCAGTCCCCTATCCCCCTGGGACAGGAACTATGGCTACACCTTC. Protein sequence: CASSPLSPWDRNYGYTF.

The count of this clone is one. The chain employs TRBV19 and TRBJ1-5; no reliable D call. The germline gives CDR1 LNHDA, CDR2 SQIVND (reference sequence). V gave up 3 bases and J gave up 0 bases, with 9 bases separating them. This CDR3 is 15 amino acids long. CDR3 region: CASSIEGVSNQPQHF. The CDR3 nucleotides are TGTGCCAGTAGTATTGAGGGAGTTAGCAATCAGCCCCAGCATTTT. The entire variable domain, with the rest obtained from reference TRBV19 and TRBJ1-5, is as follows: DGGITQSPKYLFRKEGQNVTLSCEQNLNHDAMYWYRQDPGQGLRLIYYSQIVNDFQKGDIAEGYSVSREKKESFPLTVTSAQKNPTAFYLCASSIEGVSNQPQHFGDGTRLSIL.

In this sample, this clone turned up once. The chain combines TRBV27 with TRBJ1-5; perhaps TRBD1 as D (5 bases). Trimming took off 2 bases at V and 5 bases at J, with 10 bases between the two ends. Germline V CDR1 and CDR2: MNHEY, SMNVEV (reference sequence). The CDR3 length is 14 residues. CDR3 DNA sequence: TGTGCCAGCAGTTTAAGATCAGGGCATCAGCCCCAGCATTTT. It encodes CASSLRSGHQPQHF.

The chain has TRBV27 and TRBJ2-5, with TRBD2 matching over 12 bases. Germline V gene lookup returns CDR1 MNHEY and CDR2 SMNVEV (reference sequence). The CDR3 length is 15 residues. With V trimmed by 4 bases and J by 4 bases, 4 bases remained unmatched. The CDR3 region has the DNA TGTGCCAGCAGTTCCCCGGGACTAGCGGGAGAGACCCAGTACTTC. Translating gives CASSSPGLAGETQYF.

This chain links TRBV10-3 with TRBJ2-5; 8 positions match TRBD2. In germline, CDR1 is ENHRY, CDR2 SYGVKD. The CDR3 has 13 amino acids. Germline trimming cut 7 bases from V and 5 bases from J; bases unmatched to any gene: 6. CDR3 coding DNA: TGTGCCATCACTACAGGCGGGGGGGAGACCCAGTACTTC. This translates into CAITTGGGETQYF.

V usage is TRBV7-8 and J usage is TRBJ2-3; D is possibly TRBD1 (7 bases). Germline CDR1 and CDR2: SGHVS and FQNEAQ. CDR3 length: 13 residues. Trimming cost V 2 bases and J 5 bases, with 8 bases left between them. DNA for the CDR3: TGTGCCAGCAGCTTACAGGGGGGAGATACGCAGTATTTT. Its translation is CASSLQGGDTQYF.

The V gene is TRBV7-3, the J gene TRBJ2-3, with a tentative D call TRBD1 (5 bases). This CDR3 contains 14 residues. CDR1 is SGHTA and CDR2 is FQGTGA in the germline V gene. Trimming left V 4 bases short and J 0 bases short, with 8 bases between. The CDR3 coding sequence is TGTGCCAGCAGCTGGACATCTAGCACAGATACGCAGTATTTT. Protein product: CASSWTSSTDTQYF.

The V gene is TRBV4-2, the J gene TRBJ2-3; 11 nucleotides line up with TRBD2. V shed 0 bases, J shed 5 bases, and the junction held 13 bases outside the gene matches. The CDR3 covers 19 residues. Germline CDR1 is LGHNA and CDR2 is YNFKEQ. In nucleotides, the CDR3 is TGTGCCAGCAGCCAAGATATGATCCGGGCTAGCGGGAGGCGAGATACGCAGTATTTT. Protein product: CASSQDMIRASGRRDTQYF.

This chain links TRBV21-1 with TRBJ1-2. TRBV21-1 is a pseudogene. The CDR3 contains 18 residues. CDR3 residues: CASSKVGTQISANYGYTF. CDR3 nucleotides: TGTGCCAGCAGCAAAGTGGGGACTCAAATTTCGGCTAACTATGGCTACACCTTC.